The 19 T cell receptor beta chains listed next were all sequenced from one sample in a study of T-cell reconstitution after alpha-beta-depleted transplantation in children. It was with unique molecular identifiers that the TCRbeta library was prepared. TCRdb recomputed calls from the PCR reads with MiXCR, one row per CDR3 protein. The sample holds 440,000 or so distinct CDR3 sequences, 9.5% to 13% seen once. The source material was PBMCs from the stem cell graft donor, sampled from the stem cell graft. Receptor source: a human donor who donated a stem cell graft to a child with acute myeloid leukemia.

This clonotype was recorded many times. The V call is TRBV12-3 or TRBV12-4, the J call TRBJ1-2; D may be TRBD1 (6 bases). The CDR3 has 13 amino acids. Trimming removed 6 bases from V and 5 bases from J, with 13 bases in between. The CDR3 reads CASSFTGKYGYTF. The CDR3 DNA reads TGTGCCAGCAGCTTCACAGGGAAGTATGGCTACACCTTC.

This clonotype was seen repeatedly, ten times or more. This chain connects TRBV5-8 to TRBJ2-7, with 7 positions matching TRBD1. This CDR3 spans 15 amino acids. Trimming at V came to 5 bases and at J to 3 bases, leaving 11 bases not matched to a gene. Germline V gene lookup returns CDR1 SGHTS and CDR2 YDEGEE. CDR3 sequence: CASRGRQGSFYEQYF. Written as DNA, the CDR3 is TGTGCCAGCAGGGGGCGACAGGGAAGTTTCTACGAGCAGTACTTC.

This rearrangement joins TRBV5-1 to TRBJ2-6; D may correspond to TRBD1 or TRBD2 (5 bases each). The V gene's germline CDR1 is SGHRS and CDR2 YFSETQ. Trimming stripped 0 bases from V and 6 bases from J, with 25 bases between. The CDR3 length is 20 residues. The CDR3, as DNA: TGCGCCAGCAGCTTGGTTCCAGGGTTGTTCTCTGGGAGAGAGGCCAACGTCCTGACTTTC. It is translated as CASSLVPGLFSGREANVLTF. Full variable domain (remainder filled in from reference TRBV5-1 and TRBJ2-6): KAGVTQTPRYLIKTRGQQVTLSCSPISGHRSVSWYQQTPGQGLQFLFEYFSETQRNKGNFPGRFSGRQFSNSRSEMNVSTLELGDSALYLCASSLVPGLFSGREANVLTFGAGSRLTVL.

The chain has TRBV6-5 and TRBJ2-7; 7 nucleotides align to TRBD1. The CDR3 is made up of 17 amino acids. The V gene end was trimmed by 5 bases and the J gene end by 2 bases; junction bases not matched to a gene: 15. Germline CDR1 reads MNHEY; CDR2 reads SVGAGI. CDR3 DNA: TGTGCCAGCAGTCACGAACAGGGGCTGAGGCGGCCCTACGAGCAGTACTTC. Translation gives CASSHEQGLRRPYEQYF.

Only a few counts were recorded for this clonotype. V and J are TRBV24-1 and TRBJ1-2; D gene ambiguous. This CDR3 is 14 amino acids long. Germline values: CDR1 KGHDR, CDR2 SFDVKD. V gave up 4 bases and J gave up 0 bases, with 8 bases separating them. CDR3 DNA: TGTGCCACCAGTGACCAAACAGCTAACTATGGCTACACCTTC. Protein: CATSDQTANYGYTF.

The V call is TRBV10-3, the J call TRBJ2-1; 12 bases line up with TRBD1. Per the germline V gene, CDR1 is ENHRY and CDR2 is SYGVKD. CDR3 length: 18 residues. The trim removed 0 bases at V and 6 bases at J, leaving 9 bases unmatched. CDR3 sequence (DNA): TGTGCCATCAGTGAGTCGAAAGGGGGACAGGGGGCAAGCAATGAGCAGTTCTTC. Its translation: CAISESKGGQGASNEQFF.

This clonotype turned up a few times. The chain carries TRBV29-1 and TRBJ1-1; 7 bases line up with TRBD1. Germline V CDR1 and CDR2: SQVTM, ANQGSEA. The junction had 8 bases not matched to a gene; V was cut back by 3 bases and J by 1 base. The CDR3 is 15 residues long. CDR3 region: CSVEVLQGSNTEAFF. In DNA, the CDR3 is TGCAGCGTTGAGGTACTACAGGGGTCGAACACTGAAGCTTTCTTT.

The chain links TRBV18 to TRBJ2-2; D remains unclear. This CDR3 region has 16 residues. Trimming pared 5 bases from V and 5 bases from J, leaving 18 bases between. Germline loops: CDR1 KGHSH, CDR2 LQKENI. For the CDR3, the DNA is TGTGCCAGCTCATCATTATTGAAAGTCCGGACCGGGGAGCTGTTTTTT. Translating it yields CASSSLLKVRTGELFF.

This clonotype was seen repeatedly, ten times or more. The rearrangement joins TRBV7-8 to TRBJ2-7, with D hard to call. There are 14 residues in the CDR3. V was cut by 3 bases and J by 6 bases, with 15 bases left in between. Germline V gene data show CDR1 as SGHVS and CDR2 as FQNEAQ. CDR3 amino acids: CASSFPGKSAEQYF. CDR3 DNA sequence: TGTGCCAGCAGCTTTCCTGGGAAGTCAGCCGAGCAGTACTTC.

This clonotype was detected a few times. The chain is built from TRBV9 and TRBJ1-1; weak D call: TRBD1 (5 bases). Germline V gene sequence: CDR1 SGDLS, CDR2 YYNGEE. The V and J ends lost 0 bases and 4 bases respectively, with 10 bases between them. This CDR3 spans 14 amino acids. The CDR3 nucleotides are TGTGCCAGCAGCGTAGGGGGGGGAGCCACTGAAGCTTTCTTT. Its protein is CASSVGGGATEAFF. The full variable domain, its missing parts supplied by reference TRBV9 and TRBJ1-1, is DSGVTQTPKHLITATGQRVTLRCSPRSGDLSVYWYQQSLDQGLQFLIQYYNGEERAKGNILERFSAQQFPDLHSELNLSSLELGDSALYFCASSVGGGATEAFFGQGTRLTVV.

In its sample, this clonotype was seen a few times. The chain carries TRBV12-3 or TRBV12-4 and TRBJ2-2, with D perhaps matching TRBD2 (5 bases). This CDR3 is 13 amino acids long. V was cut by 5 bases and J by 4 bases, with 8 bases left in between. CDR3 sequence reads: CASSTTSTGELFF. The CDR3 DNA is TGTGCCAGCAGTACAACTAGCACCGGGGAGCTGTTTTTT.

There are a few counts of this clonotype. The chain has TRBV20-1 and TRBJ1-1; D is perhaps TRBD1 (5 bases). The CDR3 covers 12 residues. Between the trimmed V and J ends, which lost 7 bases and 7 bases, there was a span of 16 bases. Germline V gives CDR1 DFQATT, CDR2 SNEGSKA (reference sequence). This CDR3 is CSVSVRVHEAFF. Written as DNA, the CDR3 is TGCAGTGTTTCGGTCAGGGTACATGAAGCTTTCTTT.

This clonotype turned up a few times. The CDR3 region has the DNA TGTGCCAGCAGTTTAAGGCGGGGAATTGATCAGCCCCAGCATTTT. As protein: CASSLRRGIDQPQHF. The chain joins TRBV27 to TRBJ1-5; D not resolved. V dropped 2 bases and J dropped 5 bases, with 13 bases sitting between them. Germline V lookup: CDR1 MNHEY, CDR2 SMNVEV (reference sequence). The CDR3 runs to 15 residues.

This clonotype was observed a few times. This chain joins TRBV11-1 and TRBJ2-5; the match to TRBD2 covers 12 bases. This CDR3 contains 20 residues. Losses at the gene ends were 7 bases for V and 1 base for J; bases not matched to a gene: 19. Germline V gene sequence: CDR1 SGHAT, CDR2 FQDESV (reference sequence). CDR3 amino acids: CASTGQGSLGTSGPQETQYF. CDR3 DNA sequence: TGTGCCAGCACAGGACAGGGATCTTTAGGGACTAGCGGGCCCCAAGAGACCCAGTACTTC.

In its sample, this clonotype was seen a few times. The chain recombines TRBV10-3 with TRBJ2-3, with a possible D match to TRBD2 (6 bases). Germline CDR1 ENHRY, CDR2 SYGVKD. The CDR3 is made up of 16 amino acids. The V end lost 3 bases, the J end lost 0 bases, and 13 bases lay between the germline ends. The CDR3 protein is CAISDYRGISTDTQYF. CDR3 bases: TGTGCCATCAGTGATTATCGGGGGATCAGCACAGATACGCAGTATTTT.

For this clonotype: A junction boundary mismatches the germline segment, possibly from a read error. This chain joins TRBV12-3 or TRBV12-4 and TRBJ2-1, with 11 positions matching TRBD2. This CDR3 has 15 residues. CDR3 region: CASSLAGGAVREQFF. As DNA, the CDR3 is TGTGCCAGCAGTCTAGCGGGAGGTGCGGTTCGGGAGCAGTTCTTC.

The CDR3 nucleotides are TGCGCCAGCAGTTTTAGCGGGGGCCCGAACACCGGGGAGCTGTTTTTT. This sequence encodes CASSFSGGPNTGELFF. The genes are TRBV5-1 and TRBJ2-2; 9 bases align to TRBD2. This CDR3 is built from 16 residues. The germline CDR1 and CDR2 sequences are SGHRS and YFSETQ. Germline trimming cut 5 bases from V and 0 bases from J; bases unmatched to any gene: 5. The full variable domain, rest sourced from reference TRBV5-1 and TRBJ2-2, is KAGVTQTPRYLIKTRGQQVTLSCSPISGHRSVSWYQQTPGQGLQFLFEYFSETQRNKGNFPGRFSGRQFSNSRSEMNVSTLELGDSALYLCASSFSGGPNTGELFFGEGSRLTVL.

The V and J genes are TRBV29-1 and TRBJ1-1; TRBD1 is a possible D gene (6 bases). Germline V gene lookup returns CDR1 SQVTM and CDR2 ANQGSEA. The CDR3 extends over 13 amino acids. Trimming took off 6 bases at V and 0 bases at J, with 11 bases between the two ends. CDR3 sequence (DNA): TGCAGCGTGACAGGCCTAATGAACACTGAAGCTTTCTTT. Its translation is CSVTGLMNTEAFF. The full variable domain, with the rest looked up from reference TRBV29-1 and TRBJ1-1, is SAVISQKPSRDICQRGTSLTIQCQVDSQVTMMFWYRQQPGQSLTLIATANQGSEATYESGFVIDKFPISRPNLTFSTLTVSNMSPEDSSIYLCSVTGLMNTEAFFGQGTRLTVV.

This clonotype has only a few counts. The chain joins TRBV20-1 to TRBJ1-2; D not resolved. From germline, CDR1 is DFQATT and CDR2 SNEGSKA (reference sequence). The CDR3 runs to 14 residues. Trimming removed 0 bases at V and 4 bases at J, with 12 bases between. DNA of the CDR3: TGCAGTGCTAGAGATTTCCCAGCCTCCTATGGCTACACCTTC. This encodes CSARDFPASYGYTF.